The 3 T cell receptor beta chains given below trace back to one sample, sequenced in a study of blood T cell repertoires in COVID-19. Some clones are missing from TCRdb's copy, which holds only in-frame ones; the method was immunoSEQ multiplex PCR. The sample holds about 270,000 clones; roughly 83% are singletons and the top ten take about 6%. Material: peripheral blood. All receptors come from a woman older than 75 with COVID-19, enrolled during active disease.

The sample holds a few counts of this clone. This chain connects TRBV5-1 to TRBJ1-2, with D hard to call. The CDR3 runs to 15 residues. The V gene's germline CDR1 is SGHRS and CDR2 YFSETQ. Trimming cost V 0 bases and J 11 bases, with 20 bases left between them. This CDR3 reads CASSLESGREIGYTF. The CDR3 nucleotides are TGCGCCAGCAGCTTGGAGTCGGGTAGGGAGATAGGATACACCTTC. The whole variable domain, remainder taken from reference TRBV5-1 and TRBJ1-2, is KAGVTQTPRYLIKTRGQQVTLSCSPISGHRSVSWYQQTPGQGLQFLFEYFSETQRNKGNFPGRFSGRQFSNSRSEMNVSTLELGDSALYLCASSLESGREIGYTFGSGTRLTVV.

V gene TRBV4-3 combines with J gene TRBJ2-3, with TRBD2 matching 8 bases. The CDR3 extends over 17 amino acids. Per the germline V gene, CDR1 is LGHNA and CDR2 is YSLEER. Unmatched junction bases numbered 7, after V lost 0 bases and J lost 2 bases. CDR3 region: CASSQEAQRGYTDTQYF. In DNA, the CDR3 is TGCGCCAGCAGCCAAGAGGCCCAGCGGGGGTACACAGATACGCAGTATTTT.

V and J are TRBV28 and TRBJ1-1; 9 positions agree with TRBD1. In germline, CDR1 is MDHEN, CDR2 SYDVKM. Trimming cost V 5 bases and J 5 bases; bases outside gene matches: 9. This CDR3 contains 15 residues. The CDR3 DNA sequence: TGTGCCAGCAGTGCACAGGGGGCGGGGGGTACTGAAGCTTTCTTT. This sequence encodes CASSAQGAGGTEAFF. Looking up the rest from reference TRBV28 and TRBJ1-1 gives the full variable domain: DVKVTQSSRYLVKRTGEKVFLECVQDMDHENMFWYRQDPGLGLRLIYFSYDVKMKEKGDIPEGYSVSREKKERFSLILESASTNQTSMYLCASSAQGAGGTEAFFGQGTRLTVV.